The rows below give T cell receptor beta chains drawn from one sample of a study of blood T cell repertoires in COVID-19. TCRdb's copy holds only in-frame clones and misses some; the assay was immunoSEQ multiplex PCR. Here the sample spans some 100,000 clones, roughly 87% being singletons. The sample was peripheral blood. These receptors originate from an older woman with acute or convalescent COVID-19. CDR3s include the opening cysteine and the closing phenylalanine or tryptophan. A D gene is named only where the DNA matches it firmly. Clone size appears in some rows only: once, few, many, or a class for an expanded clone.

V	D	J	size	DNA	CDR3
TRBV28	TRBD1	TRBJ2-3	-	TGTGCCAGCAGTTTATCAGGGACAGGCTACACAGATACGCAGTATTTT	CASSLSGTGYTDTQYF
TRBV5-1	TRBD2	TRBJ2-7	-	TGCGCCAGCAGCTTGTCACTAGCGGGAGAGGACGAGCAGTACTTC	CASSLSLAGEDEQYF
TRBV18	TRBD1	TRBJ2-3	once	TGTGCCAGCTCCGGGACAGGGAGTTCCTCAGATACGCAGTATTTT	CASSGTGSSSDTQYF
TRBV10-3	-	TRBJ1-5	-	TGTGCCATCAGTGAGTCGAATTGGGCAGCTAATCAGCCCCAGCATTTT	CAISESNWAANQPQHF
TRBV14	TRBD2	TRBJ2-7	-	TGTGCCAGCAGCCAAGTTGCTAGCGGGGTAACCTACGAGCAGTACTTC	CASSQVASGVTYEQYF
TRBV6-1	-	TRBJ1-2	-	TGTGCCAGCAGTGAAAGGGGGTTTTCTCTCTATGGCTACACCTTC	CASSERGFSLYGYTF
TRBV5-1	TRBD2	TRBJ2-5	-	TGCGCCAGCAGCTTGGGGGCTAGCGGTCAAGAGACCCAGTACTTC	CASSLGASGQETQYF
TRBV4-2	-	TRBJ2-2	-	TGTGCCAGCAGTCCCCTCAGGAACACCGGGGAGCTGTTTTTT	CASSPLRNTGELFF
TRBV6-2/TRBV6-3	-	TRBJ1-5	-	TGTGCCAGCAGTTACTCCAGCACAGTCTATAGCAATCAGCCCCAGCATTTT	CASSYSSTVYSNQPQHF
TRBV28	-	TRBJ1-2	-	TGTGCCAGCATGCAGGCTAAAGTGAATGGCTACACCTTC	CASMQAKVNGYTF
TRBV4-1	-	TRBJ2-3	few	TGCGCCAGCAGCCAAGATCTGATAGGGGCAGCTTATACGCAGTATTTT	CASSQDLIGAAYTQYF
TRBV21-1	-	TRBJ2-7	-	TGTGCCAGCAGCCGGTCCCGGGTCCCCTTGGAGCAGTACTTC	CASSRSRVPLEQYF
TRBV21-1	-	TRBJ1-5	-	TGTGCCAGCAGCAAAGGCCGACAGGTGTTCGCGAGCAATCAGCCCCAGCATTTT	CASSKGRQVFASNQPQHF
TRBV30	TRBD1	TRBJ2-7	-	TGTGCCTGGAGCGGGACAGGGGCCTTAAAGCAGTACTTC	CAWSGTGALKQYF
TRBV30	-	TRBJ1-2	-	TGTGCCTGGAGTCCGGCGGGGGCGGTGGACTATGGCTACACCTTC	CAWSPAGAVDYGYTF
TRBV6-6	-	TRBJ2-2	-	TGTGCCAGCAGTTACGAAGGAGGGGTTGGCGGGGAGCTGTTTTTT	CASSYEGGVGGELFF
TRBV7-8	-	TRBJ2-4	-	TGTGCCAGCAGCTTAAGCGGGCTAAAAAACATTCAGTACTTC	CASSLSGLKNIQYF
TRBV7-8	TRBD2	TRBJ2-1	-	TGTGCCAGCAGCTTAGCGCGAACTCGGACTAGCAATGAGCAGTTCTTC	CASSLARTRTSNEQFF
TRBV10-2	TRBD2	TRBJ2-3	-	TGCGCCAGCAGGGGACTAGCGGGGGGCACAGATACGCAGTATTTT	CASRGLAGGTDTQYF
TRBV3-1/TRBV3-2	-	TRBJ1-4	once	TGTGCCAGCAGCCGGGGGGAGACTCTCGAAAAACTGTTTTTT	CASSRGETLEKLFF
TRBV5-4	TRBD2	TRBJ2-5	-	TGTGCCAGCAGCATTAGCGGGAAGGGGGGGGAGACCCAGTACTTC	CASSISGKGGETQYF
TRBV10-3	TRBD2	TRBJ2-1	-	TGTGCCATCAGTGATCTGTGGACTAGCGGGAGCAATGAGCAGTTCTTC	CAISDLWTSGSNEQFF
TRBV2	-	TRBJ1-4	once	TGTGCCAGCAGGGAGGTAGTATTGTCGTTTGGTGAAAAACTGTTTTTT	CASREVVLSFGEKLFF
TRBV18	-	TRBJ1-1	-	TGTGCCAGCTCACTTTACCCGGGGAACACTGAAGCTTTCTTT	CASSLYPGNTEAFF
TRBV18	-	TRBJ2-1	once	TGTGCCAGCTCTCCTATGGACAGTCACAATGAGCAGTTCTTC	CASSPMDSHNEQFF
TRBV19	-	TRBJ2-2	-	TGTGCCAGTAGTATCCGGACTTCGTCCGGGGAGCTGTTTTTT	CASSIRTSSGELFF
TRBV7-2	TRBD1	TRBJ1-4	once	TGTGCCAGCAGCTATGGACAGGGGACCGAAAAACTGTTTTTT	CASSYGQGTEKLFF
TRBV29-1	-	TRBJ2-1	few	TGCAGCGTCGCGAGCGGGTCCGCCTCCTACAATGAGCAGTTCTTC	CSVASGSASYNEQFF
TRBV28	-	TRBJ1-1	-	TGTGCCAGCAGTTTATTCTCGGGAATTAACACTGAAGCTTTCTTT	CASSLFSGINTEAFF
TRBV27	TRBD1	TRBJ2-7	-	TGTGCCAGCAGTGAAGGGACAGGGAAGTACTTC	CASSEGTGKYF
TRBV18	TRBD2	TRBJ2-1	-	TGTGCCAGCTCGCCTCAGCGGGACTCCTACAATGAGCAGTTCTTC	CASSPQRDSYNEQFF
TRBV10-3	TRBD1	TRBJ1-1	-	TGTGCCATCAGACCGGGACAGGGATCGAACACTGAAGCTTTCTTT	CAIRPGQGSNTEAFF
TRBV11-2	-	TRBJ2-2	-	TGTGCCAGCAGCTTAGTCCCTTCCGGGGGTTACACCGGGGAGCTGTTTTTT	CASSLVPSGGYTGELFF
TRBV3-1/TRBV3-2	-	TRBJ2-3	-	TGTGCCAGCAGCCAAGACGGACATAGCACAGATACGCAGTATTTT	CASSQDGHSTDTQYF
TRBV12-3/TRBV12-4	-	TRBJ2-7	once	TGTGCCAGCAGTTTACGACAGGCCTACGAGCAGTACTTC	CASSLRQAYEQYF
TRBV6-5	TRBD2	TRBJ2-5	once	TGTGCCAGCAGCACTGGGACCGAGGGAGGGCAGACCCAGTACTTC	CASSTGTEGGQTQYF
TRBV6-4	TRBD1	TRBJ2-7	-	TGTGCTAGCTCCCCTTTTTCCGGGACAGGGATCTACGAGCAGTACTTC	CASSPFSGTGIYEQYF
TRBV2	TRBD1	TRBJ1-4	-	TGTGCCAGCAGCCTTACCACAGGGGGCCCTGAAAAACTGTTTTTT	CASSLTTGGPEKLFF
TRBV28	TRBD1	TRBJ2-1	-	TGTGCCAGCAGTTCCCGGGACAGGTCCTACAATGAGCAGTTCTTC	CASSSRDRSYNEQFF
TRBV5-5	-	TRBJ2-4	-	TGTGCCAGCAGCTTTACGGGAGACGACAAAAACATTCAGTACTTC	CASSFTGDDKNIQYF
TRBV28	TRBD1	TRBJ2-2	-	TGTGCCAGCAGTTCCACAGGGGGGATACGGACCGGGGAGCTGTTTTTT	CASSSTGGIRTGELFF
TRBV15	-	TRBJ2-1	-	TGTGCCACCAGCTCTGGGGGCAGGTCGCCCTCTAATGAGCAGTTCTTC	CATSSGGRSPSNEQFF
TRBV18	TRBD2	TRBJ2-5	-	TGTGCCAGCTCACCAACTAGCGGGGCCAAGACCCAGTACTTC	CASSPTSGAKTQYF
TRBV6-5	-	TRBJ2-1	-	TGTGCCAGCAGTTACTTGAGTAGCGGACCCTACAATGAGCAGTTCTTC	CASSYLSSGPYNEQFF
TRBV5-1	-	TRBJ1-2	-	TGCGCCAGCAGCCCGGGACACCCAGGGGCGGGGGATGGCTACACCTTC	CASSPGHPGAGDGYTF
TRBV5-1	TRBD2	TRBJ2-5	-	TGCGCCAGCAGCGTCGCGGGAGGGATCCAAGAGACCCAGTACTTC	CASSVAGGIQETQYF
TRBV18	TRBD1	TRBJ1-6	-	TGTGCCAGCTCACCACAGGGGGCGCGTTCACCCCTCCACTTT	CASSPQGARSPLHF
TRBV18	TRBD1	TRBJ2-1	-	TGTGCCAGCTCCCCCCAACAGGGGGCGCAAGGGAATGAGCAGTTCTTC	CASSPQQGAQGNEQFF
TRBV27	-	TRBJ1-2	-	TGTGCCAGCAGTTTAGCACAGGACTATGGCTACACCTTC	CASSLAQDYGYTF
TRBV30	TRBD1	TRBJ1-1	-	TGTGCCTGGGGACAGGCTGAAGCTTTCTTT	CAWGQAEAFF
TRBV29-1	TRBD1	TRBJ1-1	-	TGCAGCTCTGGACAGGGGGACATGAACACTGAAGCTTTCTTT	CSSGQGDMNTEAFF
TRBV5-1	-	TRBJ2-1	-	TGCGCCAGCAGCTTAACAGGGACCCCGAACAATGAGCAGTTCTTC	CASSLTGTPNNEQFF
TRBV15	TRBD1	TRBJ1-2	-	TGTGCCACCAGCAGAGATATAAGGACAGGGGGTCGGTATGGCTACACCTTC	CATSRDIRTGGRYGYTF
TRBV28	TRBD2	TRBJ2-5	-	TGTGCCAGCAGTTTATCGGCTGCTAGCGGGAGTAAGGCCCAGTACTTC	CASSLSAASGSKAQYF
TRBV9	TRBD2	TRBJ2-1	once	TGTGCCAGCGGTGCGGGGGGCCGCTCCTACAATGAGCAGTTCTTC	CASGAGGRSYNEQFF
TRBV11-3	TRBD1	TRBJ2-1	-	TGTGCCAGCAGCTTTACACAGGGGGGTAGGAATGAGCAGTTCTTC	CASSFTQGGRNEQFF
TRBV30	-	TRBJ1-4	-	TGTGCCACCACTCCGCAGGGGATAGCAACTAATGAAAAACTGTTTTTT	CATTPQGIATNEKLFF
TRBV3-1/TRBV3-2	-	TRBJ1-2	-	TGTGCCAGCACCAATCGAGGGGGAAACTATGGCTACACCTTC	CASTNRGGNYGYTF
TRBV9	TRBD2	TRBJ2-2	-	TGTGCCAGCAGCGTGGATGCGGGAGTCACCGGGGAGCTGTTTTTT	CASSVDAGVTGELFF
TRBV19	-	TRBJ2-3	-	TGTGCCAGTAGTCAGACGCGGACAGTCAGCACAGATACGCAGTATTTT	CASSQTRTVSTDTQYF